This T cell receptor (beta chain) was recovered during a study of blood T cell repertoires in COVID-19. Looking at the study overall: Whether acute or convalescent, the COVID-19 samples came from the United States, Italy and Spain. Sources were T cells, B-cell-depleted T cells, or PBMCs; the material itself was cDNA or gDNA.

The CDR3 extends over 12 amino acids. The V gene's germline CDR1 is SGDLS and CDR2 YYNGEE. V dropped 4 bases and J dropped 5 bases, with 9 bases sitting between them. The protocol was immunoSEQ multiplex PCR, while the TCRdb copy is restricted to in-frame clones and leaves out a portion. The sample holds about 76,000 clones; roughly 88% are singletons and the top ten take roughly 5%. J is TRBJ2-5 and V is TRBV9; D is perhaps TRBD1 (5 bases). The clonotype was recovered from a man between 50 and 59 years old with active COVID-19. The source material was peripheral blood. CDR3 sequence reads: CASSPDKETQYF. The CDR3 nucleotides read TGTGCCAGCAGCCCGGACAAGGAGACCCAGTACTTC.